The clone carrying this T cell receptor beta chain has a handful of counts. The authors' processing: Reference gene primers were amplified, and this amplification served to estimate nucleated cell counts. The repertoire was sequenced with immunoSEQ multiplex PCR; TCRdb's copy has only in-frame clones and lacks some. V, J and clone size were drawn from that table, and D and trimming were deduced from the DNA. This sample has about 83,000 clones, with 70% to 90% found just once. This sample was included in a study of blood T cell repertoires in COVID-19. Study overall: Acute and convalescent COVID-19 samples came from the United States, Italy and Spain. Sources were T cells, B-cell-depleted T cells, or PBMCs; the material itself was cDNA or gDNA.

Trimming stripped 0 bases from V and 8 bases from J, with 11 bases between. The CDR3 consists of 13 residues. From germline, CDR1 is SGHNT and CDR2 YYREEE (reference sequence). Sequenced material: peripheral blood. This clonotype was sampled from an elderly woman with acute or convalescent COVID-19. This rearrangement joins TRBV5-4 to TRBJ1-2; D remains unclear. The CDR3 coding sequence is TGTGCCAGCAGCTTGGGCCAGCGGCGCGGCTACACCTTC. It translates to CASSLGQRRGYTF.